These T cell receptor beta chains were read from a single sample in a study of blood T cell repertoires in COVID-19. The data were produced by immunoSEQ multiplex PCR, yet TCRdb's version contains in-frame clones alone and is incomplete. This sample has 200,000 to 250,000 clones; approximately 78% occur once, and the top ten carry 12%. The sample consisted of peripheral blood. The receptor set was obtained from a woman between 40 and 50 years old with acute or convalescent COVID-19. Each CDR3 is given with its conserved first and last residue. Fields, in order: J gene, clone size, CDR3 length, V gene, D gene, CDR3 DNA, CDR3 protein. The D gene is left open where the match is weak. Some rows mark clone size as missing; the rest say once, few, many or name a class of expanded clone.

TRBJ2-7 | . | 18 | TRBV10-3 | TRBD2 | TGTGCCATCAGTGAGTCAGAGGGACTAGCGGAGGGGCAGTACGAGCAGTACTTC | CAISESEGLAEGQYEQYF
TRBJ2-5 | . | 15 | TRBV10-3 | TRBD2 | TGTGCCATCAGTGGGTCGGCGGGAGGGCGAGAGACCCAGTACTTC | CAISGSAGGRETQYF
TRBJ1-5 | . | 14 | TRBV7-2 | . | TGTGCCAGCAGCTTAGTTTACGGGAATCAGCCCCAGCATTTT | CASSLVYGNQPQHF
TRBJ2-3 | . | 15 | TRBV6-5 | . | TGTGCCGGCCGAGGGGGAGGGGGGGGCACAGATACGCAGTATTTT | CAGRGGGGGTDTQYF
TRBJ1-6 | . | 12 | TRBV5-1 | . | TGCGCCAGCCGCCAGGGAAATTCACCCCTCCACTTT | CASRQGNSPLHF
TRBJ1-2 | . | 14 | TRBV6-4 | TRBD1 | TGTGCCAGCAGTGACAGGACAGGGGGAAGTGGCTACACCTTC | CASSDRTGGSGYTF
TRBJ2-2 | . | 17 | TRBV7-9 | TRBD1 | TGTGCCAGCAGCTTAGTGGGGACAGGGGATGGCACCGGGGAGCTGTTTTTT | CASSLVGTGDGTGELFF
TRBJ2-7 | . | 12 | TRBV29-1 | TRBD1 | TGCAGCGCTCGAGACAGGGAAACCGAGCAGTACTTC | CSARDRETEQYF
TRBJ2-7 | . | 16 | TRBV20-1 | TRBD2 | TGCAGTGCTAGTCCTATCCCGACTAGCGGTACCTACGAGCAGTACTTC | CSASPIPTSGTYEQYF
TRBJ1-1 | once | 12 | TRBV27 | . | TGTGCCAGCAGGGCGGGGGCCACTGAAGCTTTCTTT | CASRAGATEAFF
TRBJ2-3 | . | 15 | TRBV24-1 | TRBD1 | TGTGCCACCAGTGAAGGACAGGGCGGTGCAGATACGCAGTATTTT | CATSEGQGGADTQYF
TRBJ1-1 | . | 17 | TRBV5-5 | . | TGTGCCAGCAGCCGGAGACAGATGGAGCTCAAGAACACTGAAGCTTTCTTT | CASSRRQMELKNTEAFF
TRBJ2-3 | . | 12 | TRBV24-1 | TRBD1 | TGTGCCACCCGGGACAGTTGGGATACGCAGTATTTT | CATRDSWDTQYF
TRBJ1-6 | . | 14 | TRBV5-1 | . | TGCGCCAGCAGCTTGGGACAGTATAATTCACCCCTCCACTTT | CASSLGQYNSPLHF
TRBJ1-6 | . | 12 | TRBV7-9 | . | TGTGCCAGCAGCTTAACAGATTCACCCCTCCACTTT | CASSLTDSPLHF
TRBJ2-3 | . | 16 | TRBV19 | TRBD2 | TGTGCCAGTAGTATAAGCAGCGGGGGGGCCGCAGATACGCAGTATTTT | CASSISSGGAADTQYF
TRBJ2-5 | once | 10 | TRBV5-6 | . | TGTGCCAGCAGCTTTACGGCCCAGTACTTC | CASSFTAQYF
TRBJ2-5 | . | 13 | TRBV10-3 | . | TGTGCCATCAGTGAAGGGGGTAGAGAGACCCAGTACTTC | CAISEGGRETQYF
TRBJ1-5 | few | 15 | TRBV27 | TRBD1 | TGTGCCAGCAGTTTACGAGGGACAGATGAAGAGCCCCAGCATTTT | CASSLRGTDEEPQHF
TRBJ2-7 | few | 12 | TRBV2 | . | TGTGCCAGCAGTGTACAGGCGGGAGAGCAGTACTTC | CASSVQAGEQYF
TRBJ1-2 | . | 13 | TRBV18 | . | TGTGCCAGCTCACAGCGGAATAACTATGGCTACACCTTC | CASSQRNNYGYTF
TRBJ2-1 | . | 14 | TRBV6-6 | . | TGTGCCACCCGTCTCCGGGTCGTGCCGAATGAGCAGTTCTTC | CATRLRVVPNEQFF
TRBJ2-1 | . | 16 | TRBV29-1 | TRBD2 | TGCAGCACACGGGGGGTAGCGGGAGTCCCCTACAATGAGCAGTTCTTC | CSTRGVAGVPYNEQFF
TRBJ2-1 | . | 17 | TRBV7-2 | . | TGTGCCAGCAGCTTATTATGGACTCCACGTCGGCACAATGAGCAGTTCTTC | CASSLLWTPRRHNEQFF
TRBJ2-3 | . | 16 | TRBV3-1/TRBV3-2 | TRBD2 | TGTGCCAGCAGCCAAGAGCCAGCGGGGGTCACAGATACGCAGTATTTT | CASSQEPAGVTDTQYF